This T cell receptor (beta chain) appears in the sequencing data of a study of blood T cell repertoires in COVID-19 (dated by TCRdb to 2019 to 2021). For context, the study as a whole: Samples from collaborators originated in the United States, Italy and Spain and spanned both the acute and convalescent phases of COVID-19. Subjects who had been exposed to COVID-19, were actively infected with it, or had recovered from it provided the deeply sampled blood TCRbeta repertoires that made up the dataset. The repertoires were released in a freely available public database intended as a resource for research on the immune response to SARS-CoV-2. Samples were obtained from the ongoing ImmuneRACE study (first 160 participants) and from over a thousand subjects provided by 6 global collaborators. Where available, HLA class I and class II types were obtained from metadata supplied by the sample provider rather than from assay-based typing. The prospective study material was composed of cDNA or gDNA derived from T cells, B-cell-depleted T cells, or PBMCs. A de-identified subject ID, COVID-19 status, age in years and sex were almost always included in the sample metadata.

With respect to this clone: The clone's antigen remains unknown. There are no base qualities to consult, and no much larger clone falls within one base.

The immunoSEQ Assay, a bias-controlled multiplex PCR, was used to amplify TCRbeta CDR3 regions from genomic DNA. Processing in the source paper ran as follows. Within the assay, amplification of reference gene primers was used to estimate how many nucleated cells each sample contained. Sequence reads were collapsed and filtered to measure the absolute abundance of every unique TCRbeta CDR3 rearrangement. For each sample, productive Simpson clonality was calculated as the square root of Simpson's diversity index over productive rearrangements. This immuneACCESS table, as held by TCRdb, lists in-frame sequences with V and J called but not all clones. Of the missing ones, under half trace to an unresolved V gene in checked studies; the others have no known cause. That table gives V, J and clone size, and the DNA gave D and trimming. This sample has fewer than 100,000 clones in its table, and around 87% of those were observed once. 7% to 9% of the sample belongs to the ten largest clones.

Collaborating institutions collected whole blood in K2EDTA tubes following their own protocols. For TCRbeta analysis, collaborators shipped samples in one of three forms: frozen whole blood, isolated PBMCs, or DNA extracted from either of those sample types. Paper-wide results and their limitations: How much clinical and demographic metadata was included differed by source and by participant, and the metadata was provided uncurated.

The CDR3 has 14 amino acids, counting the end cysteine and phenylalanine. The CDR3 DNA has 42 bases and is translated from base 1. Reading the germline V gene gives CDR1 SNHLY and CDR2 FYNNEI. The trim is 7 bases for V and 2 bases for J, with a gap of 12 bases between the germline ends. The chain is encoded by TRBV2 joined to TRBJ1-5; the D region possibly corresponds to TRBD1 (6 bases align). This sequence originates from a human donor with acute or convalescent COVID-19. The donor label of this sample is uncertain. Sample: peripheral blood. The CDR3 in this case is CASTRDKGNQPQHF. The sequenced DNA: TGTGCCAGCACTCGGGACAAGGGCAATCAGCCCCAGCATTTT. Beyond the CDR3, the reference TRBV2 and TRBJ1-5 genes provide the residues; the full variable domain reads: EPEVTQTPSHQVTQMGQEVILRCVPISNHLYFYWYRQILGQKVEFLVSFYNNEISEKSEIFDDQFSVERPDGSNFTLKIRSTKLEDSAMYFCASTRDKGNQPQHFGDGTRLSIL.